This note documents a single T cell receptor beta chain sequence. The antigen this receptor binds is unknown. No base-level quality is on record; no much larger clone is a single base apart. This sample stems from a study of early T cells in non-severe SARS-CoV-2 infection (dated by TCRdb to the early 2020s). Regarding the research as a whole: TCR sequencing used bulk RNA from unsorted whole blood, so alpha and beta chains could not be paired.

The method behind the library was 5' RACE. For sequencing, a NextSeq 500 was employed. The TCR library protocol attached unique molecular identifiers to individual cDNA molecules to correct for sequencing error and PCR bias. Sequencing covered both TCR alpha and beta chains, and within each sample the abundances of alpha and beta sequences were tightly co-correlated. The authors processed their data as follows. Decombinator V4 was used to annotate the V gene, J gene and CDR3 of the TCR sequences. TCRs were defined as expanded if a significant change between any two time points was detected under a Poisson model with p below 0.0001. TCR abundances were normalised to the total number of TCRs sequenced per sample and expressed as counts per million. TRAV1-2 paired with TRAJ12, TRAJ20 or TRAJ33 defined MAIT TCRs, while TRAV10 paired with TRAJ18 defined iNKT TCRs. VDJdb, accessed 1 November 2021, was searched for CMV, EBV and SARS-CoV-2 annotated TCRs, with TCRs annotated for multiple antigens excluded. The raw public data were reprocessed by TCRdb itself: fastp quality trimming at Q25, MiXCR clonotype calling, in-frame beta chains only. Merged by CDR3 protein, the rows form single entries marked with the most common genes and DNA. TCRdb's processing, not the authors' own work, is the source of the V and J calls. In all, the sample holds 25,000 to 35,000 distinct CDR3 sequences, and approximately 5% of those were seen once. 5% to 5.5% of the sample lies in the top ten.

This was a case-control study nested in a cohort of healthcare workers in London, UK, who had nasopharyngeal swab PCR tests and blood samples taken every week. Healthcare workers were enrolled in the week of the UK lockdown, from 23 to 31 March 2020, and were followed every week for up to roughly 16 weeks. Including cysteine and phenylalanine, the CDR3 has 16 amino acids. Left in the record is the CDR3 DNA by itself, 48 bases read in frame from the first base. Looking up the germline V gene (reference sequence) yields CDR1 MNHEY and CDR2 SMNVEV. Here V drops 3 bases and J drops 0 bases, and the junction holds 6 bases not matched to any gene. General findings and caveats noted by the study authors: VDJdb matching was skewed toward anti-spike CD8 responses and likely underestimated virus-specific expansions, missing private and CD4 specificities.

Recombination connected TRBV27 to TRBJ2-3, with 7 central nucleotides matching TRBD1. This TCR derives from an adult who was a healthcare worker with PCR-confirmed SARS-CoV-2 infection or an uninfected control (not recorded which). What was sequenced was whole blood. The DNA reads as follows: TGTGCCAGCAGTTTTATAGGGACAGCTAGCACAGATACGCAGTATTTT. Protein translation: CASSFIGTASTDTQYF.